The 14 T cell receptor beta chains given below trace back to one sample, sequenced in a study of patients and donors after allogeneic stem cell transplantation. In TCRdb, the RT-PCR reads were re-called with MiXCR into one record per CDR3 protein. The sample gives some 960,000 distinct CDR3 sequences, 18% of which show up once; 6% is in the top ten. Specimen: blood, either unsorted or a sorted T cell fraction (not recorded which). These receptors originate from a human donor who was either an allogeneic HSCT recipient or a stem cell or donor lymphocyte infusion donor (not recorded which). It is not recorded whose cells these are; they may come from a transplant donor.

CDR3 amino acids: CASSLRPGPAFNEQFF. CDR3 DNA sequence: TGTGCCAGCAGCTTACGACCGGGCCCAGCATTCAATGAGCAGTTCTTC. This sequence joins TRBV7-9 and TRBJ2-1; no clear D gene. This CDR3 comprises 16 residues. Germline-derived CDR1 and CDR2 are SEHNR and FQNEAQ (reference sequence). Trimming took 2 bases from V and 6 from J, leaving 17 bases between them.

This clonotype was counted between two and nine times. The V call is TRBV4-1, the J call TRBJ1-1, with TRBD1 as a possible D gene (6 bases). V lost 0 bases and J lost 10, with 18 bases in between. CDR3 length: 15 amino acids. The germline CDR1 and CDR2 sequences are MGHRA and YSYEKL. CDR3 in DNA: TGCGCCAGCAGCCAAGATTGGGGTGCCGGAGGGGGAGCTTTCTTT. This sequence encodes CASSQDWGAGGGAFF.

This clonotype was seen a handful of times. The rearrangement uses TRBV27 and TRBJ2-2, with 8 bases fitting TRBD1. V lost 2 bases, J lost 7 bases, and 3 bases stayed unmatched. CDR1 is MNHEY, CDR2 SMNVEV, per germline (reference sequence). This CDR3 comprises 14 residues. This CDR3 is CASSLGQGIGELFF. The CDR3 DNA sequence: TGTGCCAGCAGTTTAGGACAGGGCATCGGGGAGCTGTTTTTT.

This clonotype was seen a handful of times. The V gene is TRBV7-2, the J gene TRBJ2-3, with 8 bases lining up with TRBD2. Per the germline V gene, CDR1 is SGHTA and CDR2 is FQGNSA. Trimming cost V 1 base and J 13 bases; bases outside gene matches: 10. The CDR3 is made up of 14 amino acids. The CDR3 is CASSLELAAAREYF. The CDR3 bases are TGTGCCAGCAGCTTAGAACTAGCGGCCGCTCGGGAGTATTTT.

Here the CDR3 reads CSAGPSQRGHRISETQYF. The CDR3 DNA sequence: TGCAGTGCAGGCCCTTCTCAGCGGGGGCACAGGATATCAGAGACCCAGTACTTC. The J gene is TRBJ2-5, the V gene TRBV20-1; 8 bases are shared with TRBD2. This CDR3 contains 18 residues. V lost 6 bases to trimming and J lost 4 bases; unmatched junction nucleotides: 22. Germline-derived CDR1 and CDR2 are DFQATT and SNEGSKA (reference sequence).

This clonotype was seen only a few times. The CDR3 sequence is CSARIIGVDTEAFF. The DNA for the CDR3 is TGCAGTGCTAGAATCATCGGAGTGGACACTGAAGCTTTCTTT. The V gene is TRBV20-1, the J gene TRBJ1-1; D is ambiguous. Looked up from germline, CDR1 is DFQATT and CDR2 is SNEGSKA (reference sequence). CDR3 length: 14 amino acids. The germline V and J ends were trimmed by 2 bases and 3 bases, with 13 bases remaining between them.

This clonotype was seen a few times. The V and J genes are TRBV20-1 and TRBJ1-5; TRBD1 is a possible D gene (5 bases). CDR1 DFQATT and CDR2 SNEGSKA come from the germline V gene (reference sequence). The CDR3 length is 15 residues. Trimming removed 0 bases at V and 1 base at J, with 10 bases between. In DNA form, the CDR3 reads TGCAGTGCTAGAGATGCGGCAGGGAGCAATCAGCCCCAGCATTTT. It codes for CSARDAAGSNQPQHF.

The CDR3 sequence: CASRAGQAPGGTQYF. CDR3 in DNA: TGTGCCAGCAGGGCGGGCCAAGCCCCTGGGGGGACCCAGTACTTC. The chain recombines TRBV27 with TRBJ2-5, with D perhaps matching TRBD1 or TRBD2 (5 bases each). V lost 6 bases, J lost 7 bases, and 21 bases lay in between. The CDR3 sequence is 15 residues long. CDR1 MNHEY and CDR2 SMNVEV come from the germline V gene (reference sequence).

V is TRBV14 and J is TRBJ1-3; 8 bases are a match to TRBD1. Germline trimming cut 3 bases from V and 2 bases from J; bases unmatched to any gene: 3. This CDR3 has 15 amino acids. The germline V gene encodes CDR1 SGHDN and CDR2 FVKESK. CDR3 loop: CASSQMTGAGNTIYF. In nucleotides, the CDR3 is TGTGCCAGCAGCCAGATGACAGGGGCTGGAAACACCATATATTTT.

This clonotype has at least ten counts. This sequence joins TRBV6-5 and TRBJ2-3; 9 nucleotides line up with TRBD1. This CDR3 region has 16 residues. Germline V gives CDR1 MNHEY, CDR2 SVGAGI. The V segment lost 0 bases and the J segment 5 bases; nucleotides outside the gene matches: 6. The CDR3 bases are TGTGCCAGCAGTTACTCGGGGACAGGGTGGAAAGATACGCAGTATTTT. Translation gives CASSYSGTGWKDTQYF.

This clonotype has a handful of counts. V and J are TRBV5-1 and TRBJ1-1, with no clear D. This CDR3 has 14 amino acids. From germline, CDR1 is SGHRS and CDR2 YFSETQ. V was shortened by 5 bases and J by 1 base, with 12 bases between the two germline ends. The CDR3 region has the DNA TGCGCCAGCAGTATCGTCAGTGGGAACACTGAAGCTTTCTTT. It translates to CASSIVSGNTEAFF.

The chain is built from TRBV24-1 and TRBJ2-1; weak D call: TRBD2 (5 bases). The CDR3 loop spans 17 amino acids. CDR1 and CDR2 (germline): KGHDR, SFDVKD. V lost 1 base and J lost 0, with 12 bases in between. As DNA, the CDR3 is TGTGCCACCAGTGATTTTTCGGGGATTAGCTCCTACAATGAGCAGTTCTTC. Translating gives CATSDFSGISSYNEQFF.

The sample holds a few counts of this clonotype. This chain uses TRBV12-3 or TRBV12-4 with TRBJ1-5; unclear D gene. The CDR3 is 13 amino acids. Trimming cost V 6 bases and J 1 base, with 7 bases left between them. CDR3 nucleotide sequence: TGTGCCAGCAGGCAACTAAGCAATCAGCCCCAGCATTTT. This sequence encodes CASRQLSNQPQHF.

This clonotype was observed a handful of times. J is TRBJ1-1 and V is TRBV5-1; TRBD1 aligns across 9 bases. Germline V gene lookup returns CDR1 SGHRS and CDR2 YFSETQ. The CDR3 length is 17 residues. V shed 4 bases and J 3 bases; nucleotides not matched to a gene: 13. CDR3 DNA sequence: TGCGCCAGCAGCAGTGGCCCGGGACAGGGAGGGTACACTGAAGCTTTCTTT. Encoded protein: CASSSGPGQGGYTEAFF. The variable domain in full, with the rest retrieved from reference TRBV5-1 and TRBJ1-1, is KAGVTQTPRYLIKTRGQQVTLSCSPISGHRSVSWYQQTPGQGLQFLFEYFSETQRNKGNFPGRFSGRQFSNSRSEMNVSTLELGDSALYLCASSSGPGQGGYTEAFFGQGTRLTVV.